This TCR beta chain emerged from a study of control samples from healthy donors and cancer patients. This CDR3 has 16 residues. This table comes from immunoSEQ multiplex PCR, and its TCRdb copy is limited to in-frame clones, with some not included. The table lists about 95,000 clones, around 85% of them singletons. This sequence originates from a man aged 30-40 years in good health. The specimen sequenced was blood. The chain combines TRBV21-1 with TRBJ1-5. TRBV21-1 counts as a pseudogene. CDR3 loop: CASSKARRAADGPQHF. CDR3 DNA: TGTGCCAGCAGCAAAGCCAGGAGGGCGGCGGATGGGCCCCAGCATTTT.